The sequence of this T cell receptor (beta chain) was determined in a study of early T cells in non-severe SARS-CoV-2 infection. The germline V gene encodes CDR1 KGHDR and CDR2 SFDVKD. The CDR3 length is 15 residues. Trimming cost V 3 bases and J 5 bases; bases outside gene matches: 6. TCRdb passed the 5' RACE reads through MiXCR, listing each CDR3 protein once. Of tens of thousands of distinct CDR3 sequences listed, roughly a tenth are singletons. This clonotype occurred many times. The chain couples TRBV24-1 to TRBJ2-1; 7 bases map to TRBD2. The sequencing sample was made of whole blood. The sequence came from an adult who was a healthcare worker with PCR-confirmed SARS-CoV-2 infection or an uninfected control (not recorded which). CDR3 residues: CATSDPGLGHNEQFF. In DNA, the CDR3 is TGTGCCACCAGTGATCCCGGACTAGGCCACAATGAGCAGTTCTTC.